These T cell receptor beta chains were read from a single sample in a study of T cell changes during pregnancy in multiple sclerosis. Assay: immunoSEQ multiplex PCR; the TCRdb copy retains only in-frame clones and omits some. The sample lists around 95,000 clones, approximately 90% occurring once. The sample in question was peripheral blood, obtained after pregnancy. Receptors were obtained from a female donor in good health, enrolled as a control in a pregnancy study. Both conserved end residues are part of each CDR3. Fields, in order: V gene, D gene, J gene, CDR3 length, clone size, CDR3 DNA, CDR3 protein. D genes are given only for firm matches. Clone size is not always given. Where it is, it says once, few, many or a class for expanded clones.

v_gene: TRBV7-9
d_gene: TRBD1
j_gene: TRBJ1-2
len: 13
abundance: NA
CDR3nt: TGTGCCAGCAGCTCGACAGGGCCGGCTGGCTACACCTTC
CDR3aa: CASSSTGPAGYTF

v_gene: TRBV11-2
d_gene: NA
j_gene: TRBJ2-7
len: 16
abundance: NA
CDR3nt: TGTGCCAGCAGCCCCATGGGGTCAGGAGGTCGGGACGAGCAGTACTTC
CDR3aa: CASSPMGSGGRDEQYF

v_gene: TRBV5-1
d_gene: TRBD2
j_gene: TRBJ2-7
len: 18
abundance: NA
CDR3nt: TGCGCCAGCAGCTTGGCCTCTCCCGGGACTAGCGGCTCCTACGAGCAGTACTTC
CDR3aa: CASSLASPGTSGSYEQYF

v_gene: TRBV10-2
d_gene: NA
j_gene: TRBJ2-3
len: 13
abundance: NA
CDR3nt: TGCGCCAGCAGCACTCCAGGGCAAGGGGCGCAGTATTTT
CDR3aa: CASSTPGQGAQYF

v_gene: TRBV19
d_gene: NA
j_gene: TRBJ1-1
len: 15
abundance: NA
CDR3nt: TGTGCCAGTAGTAGGCAGGGTTGGGTGAACACTGAAGCTTTCTTT
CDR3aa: CASSRQGWVNTEAFF

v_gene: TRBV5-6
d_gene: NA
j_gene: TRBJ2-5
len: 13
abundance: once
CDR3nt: TGTGCCAGCAGCTTGGGTAGGAGGGAGACCCAGTACTTC
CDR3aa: CASSLGRRETQYF

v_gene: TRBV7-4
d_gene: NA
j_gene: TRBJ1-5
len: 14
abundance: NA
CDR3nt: TGTGCCAGAAAGACAGATCCCTGCAATCAGCCCCAGCATTTT
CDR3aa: CARKTDPCNQPQHF

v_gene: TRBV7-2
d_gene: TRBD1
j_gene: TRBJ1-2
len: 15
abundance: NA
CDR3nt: TGTGCCACTTCGCCGGGACAGGGAAATAACTATGGCTACACCTTC
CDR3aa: CATSPGQGNNYGYTF

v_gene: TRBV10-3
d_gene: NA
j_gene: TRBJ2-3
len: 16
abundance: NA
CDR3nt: TGTGCCATCAGTGAGTCTGGTAGCGGTAGCACAGATACGCAGTATTTT
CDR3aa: CAISESGSGSTDTQYF

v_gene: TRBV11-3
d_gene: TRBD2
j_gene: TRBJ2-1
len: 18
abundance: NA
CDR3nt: TGTGCCAGCAGCTTAGATCAATCGGGTAGCGGGAGGGCCAATGAGCAGTTCTTC
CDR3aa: CASSLDQSGSGRANEQFF

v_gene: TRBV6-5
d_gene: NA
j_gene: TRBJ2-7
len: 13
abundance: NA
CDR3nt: TGTGCCAGCACCCCAGGGGGGTGGGACGAGCAGTACTTC
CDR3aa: CASTPGGWDEQYF

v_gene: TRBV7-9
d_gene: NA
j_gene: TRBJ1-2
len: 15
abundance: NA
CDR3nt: TGTGCCAGCAGCTTAAGTGGCAGGGCGAACTATGGCTACACCTTC
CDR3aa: CASSLSGRANYGYTF

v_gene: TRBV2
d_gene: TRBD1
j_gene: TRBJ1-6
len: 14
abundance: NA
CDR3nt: TGTGCCAGCAATTATCACAGGGGTGATTCACCCCTCCACTTT
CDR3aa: CASNYHRGDSPLHF

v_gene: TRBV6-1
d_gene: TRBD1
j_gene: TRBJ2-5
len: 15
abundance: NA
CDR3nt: TGTGCCAGCAGCCAACCGGGACAGGGGCGAGAGACCCAGTACTTC
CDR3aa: CASSQPGQGRETQYF

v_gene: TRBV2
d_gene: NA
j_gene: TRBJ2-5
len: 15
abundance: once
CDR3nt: TGTGCCAGCAGTGATAATCCAGGGACACAAGAGACCCAGTACTTC
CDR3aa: CASSDNPGTQETQYF

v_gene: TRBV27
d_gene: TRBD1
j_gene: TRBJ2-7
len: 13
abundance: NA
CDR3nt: TGTGCCAGCAGTTACGGGACAGGTTGGGAGCAGTACTTC
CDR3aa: CASSYGTGWEQYF

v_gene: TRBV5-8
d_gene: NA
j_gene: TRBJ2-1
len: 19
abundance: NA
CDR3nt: TGTGCCAGCAGCTTGCCCCAACCCTCTAGGTTACGCTCCTACAATGAGCAGTTCTTC
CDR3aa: CASSLPQPSRLRSYNEQFF

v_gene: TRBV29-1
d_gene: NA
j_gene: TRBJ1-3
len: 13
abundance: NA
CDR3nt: TGCAGCGGTATGACAGGTGGTGGAAACACCATATATTTT
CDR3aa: CSGMTGGGNTIYF

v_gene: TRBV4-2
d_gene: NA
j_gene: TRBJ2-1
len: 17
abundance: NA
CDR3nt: TGTGCCAGCAGCCATCCATTAGGGGGAGGGCCTGGCAATGAGCAGTTCTTC
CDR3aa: CASSHPLGGGPGNEQFF

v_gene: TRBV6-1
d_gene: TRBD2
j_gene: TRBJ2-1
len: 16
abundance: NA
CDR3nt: TGTGCCAGCAGTGAATTTTCGACTAGCGTCTACAATGAGCAGTTCTTC
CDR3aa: CASSEFSTSVYNEQFF

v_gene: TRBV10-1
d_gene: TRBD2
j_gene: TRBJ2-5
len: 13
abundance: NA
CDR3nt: TGCGCCAAGTCGACTAGCGGGGGGGAGACCCAGTACTTC
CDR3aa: CAKSTSGGETQYF

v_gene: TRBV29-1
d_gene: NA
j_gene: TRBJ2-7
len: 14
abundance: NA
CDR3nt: TGCAGCGTTGAAGGCTGGGGAGGCTCCTACGAGCAGTACTTC
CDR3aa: CSVEGWGGSYEQYF

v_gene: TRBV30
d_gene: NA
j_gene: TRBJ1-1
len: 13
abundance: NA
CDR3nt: TGTGCCTGGAGTCCTCGTGTGAACACTGAAGCTTTCTTT
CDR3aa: CAWSPRVNTEAFF

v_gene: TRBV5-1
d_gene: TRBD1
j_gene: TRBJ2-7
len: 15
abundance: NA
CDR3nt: TGCGCCAGCCGGGGAGGGACAGGGGGCTCCTACGAGCAGTACTTC
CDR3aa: CASRGGTGGSYEQYF

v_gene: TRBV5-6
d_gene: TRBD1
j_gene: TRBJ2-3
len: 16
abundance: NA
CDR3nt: TGTGCCAGCAGCTTGGGGACAGGGTTAGTAACAGATACGCAGTATTTT
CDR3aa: CASSLGTGLVTDTQYF

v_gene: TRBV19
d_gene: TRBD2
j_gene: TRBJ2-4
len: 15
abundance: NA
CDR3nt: TGTGCCAGTAGACTCAGACTAGCGGGGGCAAACATTCAGTACTTC
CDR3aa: CASRLRLAGANIQYF

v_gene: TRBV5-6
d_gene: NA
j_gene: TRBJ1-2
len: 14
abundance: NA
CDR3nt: TGTGCCAGCAGCTTGGGACAGAAAAACTATGGCTACACCTTC
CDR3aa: CASSLGQKNYGYTF

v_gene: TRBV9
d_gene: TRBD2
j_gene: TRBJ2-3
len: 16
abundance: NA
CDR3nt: TGTGCCAGCAGCGAACTAGCGGGAGGGCCAACAGATACGCAGTATTTT
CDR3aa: CASSELAGGPTDTQYF

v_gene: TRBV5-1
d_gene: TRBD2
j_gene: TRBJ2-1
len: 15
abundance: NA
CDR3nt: TGCGCCAGCAGCTCGAGCGGGAGTTCCTACAATGAGCAGTTCTTC
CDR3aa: CASSSSGSSYNEQFF

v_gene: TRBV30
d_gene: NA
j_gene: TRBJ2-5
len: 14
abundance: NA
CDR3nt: TGTGCCTGCGACGCTCTCGGGGTCCAAGAGACCCAGTACTTC
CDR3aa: CACDALGVQETQYF